This T cell receptor beta chain comes out of a study of cytomegalovirus exposure and HLA in healthy donors. Findings and caveats of the study: Looking again later, the authors saw that most CMV-associated TCR beta chains seemed HLA-restricted. For presence/absence analyses, sequencing depth was assumed to be roughly uniform across donors. TCR beta V- and J-gene trimming was later associated with a missense DCLRE1C variant.

As for this clone: Its antigen is undetermined.

Vbeta (60) and Jbeta (13) primers were used in the PCR. Sequencing was performed with immunoSEQ multiplex PCR; in TCRdb, only in-frame clones are kept and a portion is missing. The sample lists 140,000 to 150,000 clones; 70% to 80% were seen once. Germline assignment: CDR1 MNHEY and CDR2 SVGAGI. The V gene lost 6 bases and the J gene lost 8 bases, with 16 bases spanning the gap. The CDR3 is made up of 14 amino acids. This chain connects TRBV6-5 to TRBJ1-4, with D perhaps matching TRBD1 (5 bases). Sequencing used PBMCs. The TCR was taken from a woman aged 60-70 years in good health and CMV-seropositive. The CDR3 protein is CASSTSTGEEKLFF. CDR3 bases: TGTGCCAGCAGCACCAGCACAGGAGAAGAAAAACTGTTTTTT.